This TCR beta chain was documented in a study of blood T cell repertoires in COVID-19. The table lists this clone with a count of one. Clones were sequenced by immunoSEQ multiplex PCR, and TCRdb holds only the in-frame ones, with some missing. The table shows about 220,000 clones, with under 90% occurring only once. Trimming removed 0 bases from V and 5 bases from J, with 18 bases in between. The CDR3 runs to 16 residues. Germline V lookup: CDR1 SQVTM, CDR2 ANQGSEA. Sequenced input: peripheral blood. The genes are TRBV29-1 and TRBJ2-3, with D possibly being TRBD1 (5 bases). This TCR came from a woman aged 60-75 years who had recovered from COVID-19. CDR3 residues: CSVEDYFRGRQDTQYF. The CDR3 DNA reads as TGCAGCGTTGAAGATTATTTTAGGGGCCGACAAGATACGCAGTATTTT.